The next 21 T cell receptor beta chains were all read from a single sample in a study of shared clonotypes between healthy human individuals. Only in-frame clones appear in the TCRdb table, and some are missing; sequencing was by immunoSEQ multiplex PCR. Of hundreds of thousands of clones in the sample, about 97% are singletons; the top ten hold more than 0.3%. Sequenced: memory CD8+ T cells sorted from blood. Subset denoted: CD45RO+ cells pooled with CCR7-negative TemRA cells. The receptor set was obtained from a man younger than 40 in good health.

This CDR3 reads CASSLTRAGAGVYEQFF. CDR3 coding DNA: TGTGCCAGCAGTTTAACCAGGGCGGGAGCGGGAGTGTATGAGCAGTTCTTC. This chain links TRBV27 with TRBJ2-1, with 8 nucleotides matching TRBD2. CDR1 is MNHEY, CDR2 SMNVEV, per germline (reference sequence). The CDR3 runs 17 residues. J was trimmed by 8 bases and V by 2 bases; bases with no gene match: 14.

The CDR3 DNA is TGCGCCAGCAGCTTCCAGTTGCGACTAGCGGGGGCGGGCCCATTCTACGAGCAGTACTTC. Translated: CASSFQLRLAGAGPFYEQYF. This chain uses TRBV5-1 with TRBJ2-7, with 12 bases lining up with TRBD2. This CDR3 comprises 20 residues. V was clipped by 2 bases and J by 3 bases; unmatched bases: 18. Germline V gene lookup returns CDR1 SGHRS and CDR2 YFSETQ. Full variable domain (remainder filled in from reference TRBV5-1 and TRBJ2-7): KAGVTQTPRYLIKTRGQQVTLSCSPISGHRSVSWYQQTPGQGLQFLFEYFSETQRNKGNFPGRFSGRQFSNSRSEMNVSTLELGDSALYLCASSFQLRLAGAGPFYEQYFGPGTRLTVT.

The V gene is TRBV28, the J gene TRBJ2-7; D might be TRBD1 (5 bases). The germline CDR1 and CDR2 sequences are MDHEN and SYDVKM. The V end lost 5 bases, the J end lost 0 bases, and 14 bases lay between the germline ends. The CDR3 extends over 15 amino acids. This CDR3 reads CASSPSGWSSYEQYF. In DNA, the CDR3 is TGTGCCAGCAGTCCTTCAGGGTGGAGCTCCTACGAGCAGTACTTC.

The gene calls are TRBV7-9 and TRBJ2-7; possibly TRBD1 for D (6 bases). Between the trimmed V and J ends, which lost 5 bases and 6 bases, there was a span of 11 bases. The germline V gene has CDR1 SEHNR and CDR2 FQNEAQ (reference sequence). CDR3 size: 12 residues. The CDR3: CASSGNRVEQYF. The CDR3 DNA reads TGTGCCAGCAGCGGCAACAGGGTCGAGCAGTACTTC.

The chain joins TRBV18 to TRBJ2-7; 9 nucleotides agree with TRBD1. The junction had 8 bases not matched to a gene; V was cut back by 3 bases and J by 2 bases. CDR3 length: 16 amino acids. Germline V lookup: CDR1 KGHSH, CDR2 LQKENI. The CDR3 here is CASSPGMTGGPYEQYF. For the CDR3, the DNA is TGTGCCAGCTCACCTGGAATGACAGGGGGGCCCTACGAGCAGTACTTC. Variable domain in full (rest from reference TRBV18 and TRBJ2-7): NAGVMQNPRHLVRRRGQEARLRCSPMKGHSHVYWYRQLPEEGLKFMVYLQKENIIDESGMPKERFSAEFPKEGPSILRIQQVVRGDSAAYFCASSPGMTGGPYEQYFGPGTRLTVT.

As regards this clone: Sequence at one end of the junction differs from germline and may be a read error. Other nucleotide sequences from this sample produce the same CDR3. CDR3 residues: CASSTPKQGNGYGYTF. The CDR3 nucleotides are TGCGCCAGCAGCACACCGAAACAGGGGAATGGGTATGGCTACACCTTC. The rearrangement joins TRBV5-6 to TRBJ1-2, with TRBD1 matching over 7 bases. The CDR3 is 16 amino acids. Germline V gene data show CDR1 as SGHDT and CDR2 as YYEEEE.

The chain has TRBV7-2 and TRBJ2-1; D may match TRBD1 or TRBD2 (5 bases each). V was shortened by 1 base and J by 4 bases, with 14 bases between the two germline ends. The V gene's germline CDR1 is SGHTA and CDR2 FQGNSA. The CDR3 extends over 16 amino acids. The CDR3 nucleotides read TGTGCCAGCAGCTTAGAGTCGGGACGCCTTTACAATGAGCAGTTCTTC. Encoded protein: CASSLESGRLYNEQFF.

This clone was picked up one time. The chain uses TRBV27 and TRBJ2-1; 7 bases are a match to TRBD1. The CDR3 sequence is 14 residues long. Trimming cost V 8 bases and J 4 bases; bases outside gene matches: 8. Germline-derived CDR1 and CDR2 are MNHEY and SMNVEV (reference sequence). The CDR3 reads CASGRQGAYNEQFF. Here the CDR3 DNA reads TGTGCCAGCGGCCGACAGGGTGCGTACAATGAGCAGTTCTTC.

The CDR3 nucleotides read TGTGCCAGCAGCCCCGGGACTGAGCAGTACTTC. Its protein is CASSPGTEQYF. The chain joins TRBV9 to TRBJ2-7; D may be TRBD2 (6 bases). The CDR3 consists of 11 residues. CDR1 and CDR2 (germline): SGDLS, YYNGEE. Between the trimmed V and J ends, which lost 4 bases and 7 bases, there was a span of 9 bases.

CDR3 sequence reads: CASSRAEGADTQYF. Here the CDR3 DNA reads TGCGCCAGCAGCCGCGCGGAAGGGGCAGATACGCAGTATTTT. The rearrangement joins TRBV4-1 to TRBJ2-3, with a weak D call TRBD1 (5 bases). Germline V gene sequence: CDR1 MGHRA, CDR2 YSYEKL. This CDR3 contains 14 residues. V was shortened by 4 bases and J by 4 bases, with 12 bases between the two germline ends.

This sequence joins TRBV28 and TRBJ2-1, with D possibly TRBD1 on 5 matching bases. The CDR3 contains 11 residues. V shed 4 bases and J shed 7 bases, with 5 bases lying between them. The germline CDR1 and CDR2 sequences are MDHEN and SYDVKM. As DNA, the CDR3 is TGTGCCAGCAGTTACAGGAATGAGCAGTTCTTC. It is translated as CASSYRNEQFF.

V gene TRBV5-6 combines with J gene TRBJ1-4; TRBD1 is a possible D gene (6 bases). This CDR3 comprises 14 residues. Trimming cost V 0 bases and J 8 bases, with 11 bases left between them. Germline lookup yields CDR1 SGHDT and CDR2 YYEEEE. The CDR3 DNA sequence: TGTGCCAGCAGCTTGGGAGGGGGAGGCGAAAAACTGTTTTTT. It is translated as CASSLGGGGEKLFF.

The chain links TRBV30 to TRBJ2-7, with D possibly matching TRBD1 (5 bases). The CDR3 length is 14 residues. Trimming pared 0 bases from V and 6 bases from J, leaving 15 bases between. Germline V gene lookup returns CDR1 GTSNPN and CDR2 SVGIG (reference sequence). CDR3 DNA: TGTGCCTGGAGTGTTGATTCGACTGGGGCCGAGCAGTACTTC. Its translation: CAWSVDSTGAEQYF.

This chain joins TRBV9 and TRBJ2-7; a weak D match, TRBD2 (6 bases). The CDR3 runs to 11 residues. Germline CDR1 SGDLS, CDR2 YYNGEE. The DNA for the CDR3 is TGTCTTTGGACTACCGGCTACGAGCAGTACTTC. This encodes CLWTTGYEQYF.

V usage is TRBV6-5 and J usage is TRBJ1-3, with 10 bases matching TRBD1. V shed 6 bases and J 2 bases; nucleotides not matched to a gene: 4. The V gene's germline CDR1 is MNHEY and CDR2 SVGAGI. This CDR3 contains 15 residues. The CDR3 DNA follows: TGTGCCAGCAGACCTGGACAGGGGGCTGGAAACACCATATATTTT. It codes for CASRPGQGAGNTIYF.

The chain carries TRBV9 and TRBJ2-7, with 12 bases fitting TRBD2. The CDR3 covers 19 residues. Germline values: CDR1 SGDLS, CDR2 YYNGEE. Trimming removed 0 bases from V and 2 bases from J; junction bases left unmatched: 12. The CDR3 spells CASSVDPPGLAGRPYEQYF. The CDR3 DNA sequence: TGTGCCAGCAGCGTAGATCCCCCGGGACTAGCGGGCCGACCCTACGAGCAGTACTTC.

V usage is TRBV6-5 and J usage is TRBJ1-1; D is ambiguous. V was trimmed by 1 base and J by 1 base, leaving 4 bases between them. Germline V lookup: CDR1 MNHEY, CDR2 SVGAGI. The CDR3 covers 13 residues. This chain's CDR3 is CASSYLSNTEAFF. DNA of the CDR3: TGTGCCAGCAGTTACTTGTCGAACACTGAAGCTTTCTTT.

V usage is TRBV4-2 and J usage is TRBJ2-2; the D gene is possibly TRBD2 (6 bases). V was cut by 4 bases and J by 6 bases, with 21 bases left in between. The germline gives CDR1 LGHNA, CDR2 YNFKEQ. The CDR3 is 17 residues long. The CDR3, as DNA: TGTGCCAGCAGCCTAAGAAGGCCAGCGGGTGATCCCGGGGAGCTGTTTTTT. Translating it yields CASSLRRPAGDPGELFF.

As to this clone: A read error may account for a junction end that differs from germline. CDR3 loop: CASSFYQNTGELFF. The CDR3 DNA reads TGTGCTAGCAGCTTTTACCAGAACACCGGGGAGCTGTTTTTT. V usage is TRBV7-7 and J usage is TRBJ2-2, with D hard to call. The germline gives CDR1 SSHAT, CDR2 FNYEAQ (reference sequence). The CDR3 totals 14 residues. Full variable domain (remainder filled in from reference TRBV7-7 and TRBJ2-2): GAGVSQSPRYKVTKRGQDVTLRCDPISSHATLYWYQQALGQGPEFLTYFNYEAQPDKSGLPSDRFSAERPEGSISTLTIQRTEQRDSAMYRCASSFYQNTGELFFGEGSRLTVL.

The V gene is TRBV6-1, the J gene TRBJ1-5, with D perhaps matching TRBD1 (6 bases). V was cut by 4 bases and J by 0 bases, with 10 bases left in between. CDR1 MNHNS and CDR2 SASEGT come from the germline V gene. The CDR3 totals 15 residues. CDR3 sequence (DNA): TGTGCCAGCAGTGGACAGGCATATAGCAATCAGCCCCAGCATTTT. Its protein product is CASSGQAYSNQPQHF.

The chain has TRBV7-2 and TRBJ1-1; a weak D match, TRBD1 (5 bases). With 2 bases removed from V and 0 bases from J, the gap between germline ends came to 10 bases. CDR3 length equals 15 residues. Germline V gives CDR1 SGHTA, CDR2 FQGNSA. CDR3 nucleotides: TGTGCCAGCAGCTTATTCGGGGCTATGAACACTGAAGCTTTCTTT. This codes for CASSLFGAMNTEAFF.